The 2 T cell receptor beta chains below come from one sample, sequenced in a study of blood T cell repertoires in COVID-19. Data came from immunoSEQ multiplex PCR; TCRdb stores just in-frame clones and leaves some out. The sample lists around 150,000 clones, 84% occurring once. The material sequenced was PBMCs or T cells enriched from blood (not recorded which). The receptors were sampled from a woman aged 45 to 65 with acute COVID-19.

The genes are TRBV15 and TRBJ2-7; D call uncertain. Germline CDR1 LNHNV, CDR2 YYDKDF (reference sequence). The V end was cut by 0 bases, the J end by 0 bases, with 15 bases between. This CDR3 spans 17 amino acids. The CDR3 DNA reads as TGTGCCACCAGCAGAGATGTTAGTAGCTATTCCTCCTACGAGCAGTACTTC. It specifies CATSRDVSSYSSYEQYF. Filled out from reference TRBV15 and TRBJ2-7, the complete variable domain reads DAMVIQNPRYQVTQFGKPVTLSCSQTLNHNVMYWYQQKSSQAPKLLFHYYDKDFNNEADTPDNFQSRRPNTSFCFLDIRSPGLGDTAMYLCATSRDVSSYSSYEQYFGPGTRLTVT.

This chain links TRBV18 with TRBJ2-2; 7 bases map to TRBD1. The CDR3 has 16 amino acids. J was trimmed by 1 base and V by 3 bases; bases with no gene match: 5. Per germline, CDR1 KGHSH and CDR2 LQKENI. The CDR3 protein is CASSPFRTGNTGELFF. CDR3 sequence (DNA): TGTGCCAGCTCACCGTTCCGGACAGGGAACACCGGGGAGCTGTTTTTT.